This T cell receptor (beta chain) was profiled in a study of cytomegalovirus exposure and HLA in healthy donors. Study in general: Prior work identified some 120 million unique TCR beta sequences in 150 million to 200 million T cells.

This clone was seen only once. Its antigen remains unknown. Study-wide findings and caveats: Among TCR beta chains of equal frequency, HLA-associated ones were more clonally expanded in a later analysis. For cytomegalovirus status, the classifier reportedly gave diagnoses with high specificity and sensitivity.

This CDR3 is built from 16 residues. Germline assignment: CDR1 MGHDK and CDR2 SYGVNS. With V trimmed by 8 bases and J by 5 bases, 12 bases remained unmatched. Primers: 60 Vbeta forward and 13 Jbeta reverse. TCRdb's table, derived via immunoSEQ multiplex PCR, lists solely in-frame clones and lacks some. The data contain some 190,000 clones, 80% of them singletons. The chain is built from TRBV25-1 and TRBJ2-1; 10 nucleotides align to TRBD2. This TCR was sampled from a woman in her 40s in good health and CMV-seronegative. The sequenced sample consisted of PBMCs. The CDR3 here is CASSTLWTSGNNEQFF. CDR3 bases: TGTGCCAGCTCTACCTTGTGGACTAGCGGAAACAATGAGCAGTTCTTC.